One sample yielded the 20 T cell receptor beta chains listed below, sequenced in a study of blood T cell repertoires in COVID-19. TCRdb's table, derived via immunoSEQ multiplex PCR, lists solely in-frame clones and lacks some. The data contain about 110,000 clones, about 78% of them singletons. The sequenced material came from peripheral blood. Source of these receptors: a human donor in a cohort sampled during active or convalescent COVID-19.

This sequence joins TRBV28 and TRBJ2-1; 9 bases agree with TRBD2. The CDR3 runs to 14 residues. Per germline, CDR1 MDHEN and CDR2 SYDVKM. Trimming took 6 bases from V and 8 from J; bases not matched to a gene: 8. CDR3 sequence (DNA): TGTGCCAGCAGGCTAGCGGGACCACGCGATGAGCAGTTCTTC. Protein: CASRLAGPRDEQFF.

The CDR3 region has the DNA TGTGCCACCCTCCGAGTTGGGCAAAACATTCAGTACTTC. Amino acid sequence: CATLRVGQNIQYF. The chain carries TRBV15 and TRBJ2-4; D unresolved. The CDR3 is made up of 13 amino acids. Germline V CDR1 and CDR2: LNHNV, YYDKDF (reference sequence). V was cut by 8 bases and J by 5 bases, with 13 bases left in between.

CDR3 amino acids: CASSAATTGPEGEKLFF. DNA of the CDR3: TGTGCCAGCAGCGCCGCCACGACGGGTCCGGAGGGTGAAAAACTGTTTTTT. V gene TRBV5-5 combines with J gene TRBJ1-4; D is undetermined. This CDR3 has 17 residues. V dropped 4 bases and J dropped 7 bases, with 23 bases sitting between them. Germline V CDR1 and CDR2: SGHKS, YYEKEE (reference sequence).

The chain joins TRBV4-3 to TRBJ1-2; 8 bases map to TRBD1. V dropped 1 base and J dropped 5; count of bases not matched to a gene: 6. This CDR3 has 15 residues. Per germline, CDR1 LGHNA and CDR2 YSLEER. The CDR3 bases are TGCGCCAGCAGCCAAGGGACAGGGAGATGGTATGGCTACACCTTC. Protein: CASSQGTGRWYGYTF.

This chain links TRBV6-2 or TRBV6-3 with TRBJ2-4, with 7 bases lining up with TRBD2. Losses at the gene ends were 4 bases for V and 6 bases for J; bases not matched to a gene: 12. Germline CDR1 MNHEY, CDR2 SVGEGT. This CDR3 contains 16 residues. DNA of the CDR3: TGTGCCAGCAGTTCACTAGCGAGGAGAGCTGGAAACATTCAGTACTTC. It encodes CASSSLARRAGNIQYF.

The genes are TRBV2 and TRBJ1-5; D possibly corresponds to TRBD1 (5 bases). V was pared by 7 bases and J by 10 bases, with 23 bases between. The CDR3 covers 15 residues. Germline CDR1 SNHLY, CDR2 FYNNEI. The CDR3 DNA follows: TGTGCCAGCACCCGGAGGGGCGGCCACATTCAACCCCAGCATTTT. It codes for CASTRRGGHIQPQHF.

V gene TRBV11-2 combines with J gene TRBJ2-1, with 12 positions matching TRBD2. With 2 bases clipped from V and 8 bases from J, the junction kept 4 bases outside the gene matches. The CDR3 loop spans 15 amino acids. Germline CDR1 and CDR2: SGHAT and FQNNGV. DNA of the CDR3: TGTGCCAGCAGCTTACTAGCGGGAGGGCCTTATGAGCAGTTCTTC. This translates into CASSLLAGGPYEQFF.

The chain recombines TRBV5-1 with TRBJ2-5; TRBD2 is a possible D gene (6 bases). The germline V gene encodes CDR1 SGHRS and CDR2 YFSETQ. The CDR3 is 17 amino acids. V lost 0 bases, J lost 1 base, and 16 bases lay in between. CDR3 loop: CASSLANGARGQETQYF. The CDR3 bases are TGCGCCAGCAGCTTGGCCAATGGGGCGCGGGGCCAAGAGACCCAGTACTTC.

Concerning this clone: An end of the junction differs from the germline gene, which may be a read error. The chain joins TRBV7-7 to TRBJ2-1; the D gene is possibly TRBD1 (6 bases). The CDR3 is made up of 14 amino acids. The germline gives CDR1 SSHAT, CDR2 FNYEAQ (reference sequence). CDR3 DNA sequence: TGTGCTAGCAGCCCGACCCACCGGGACAACGAGCAGTTCTTC. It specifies CASSPTHRDNEQFF. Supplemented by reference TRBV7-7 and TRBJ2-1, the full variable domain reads GAGVSQSPRYKVTKRGQDVTLRCDPISSHATLYWYQQALGQGPEFLTYFNYEAQPDKSGLPSDRFSAERPEGSISTLTIQRTEQRDSAMYRCASSPTHRDNEQFFGPGTRLTVL.

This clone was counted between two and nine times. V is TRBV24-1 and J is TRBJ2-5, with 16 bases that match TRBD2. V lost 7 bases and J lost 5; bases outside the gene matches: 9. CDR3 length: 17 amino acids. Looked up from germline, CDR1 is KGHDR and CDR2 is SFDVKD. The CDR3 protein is CATSQGTSGRAGETQYF. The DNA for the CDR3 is TGTGCCACCAGCCAGGGGACTAGCGGGAGGGCCGGGGAGACCCAGTACTTC.

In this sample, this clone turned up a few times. In nucleotides, the CDR3 is TGTGCCATCAGTTTCGGGACAGGGAACACTGAAGCTTTCTTT. Protein: CAISFGTGNTEAFF. V and J are TRBV10-3 and TRBJ1-1, with TRBD1 matching over 8 bases. The CDR3 covers 14 residues. The V gene end was trimmed by 5 bases and the J gene end by 1 base; junction bases not matched to a gene: 3. Germline lookup yields CDR1 ENHRY and CDR2 SYGVKD.

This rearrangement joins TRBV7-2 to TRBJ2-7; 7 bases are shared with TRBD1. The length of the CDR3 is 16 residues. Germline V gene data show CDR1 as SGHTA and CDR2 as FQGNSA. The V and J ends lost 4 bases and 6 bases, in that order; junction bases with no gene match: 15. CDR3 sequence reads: CASSSTGTAGDSEQYF. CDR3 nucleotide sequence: TGTGCCAGCAGCTCAACCGGGACAGCAGGGGATAGCGAGCAGTACTTC.

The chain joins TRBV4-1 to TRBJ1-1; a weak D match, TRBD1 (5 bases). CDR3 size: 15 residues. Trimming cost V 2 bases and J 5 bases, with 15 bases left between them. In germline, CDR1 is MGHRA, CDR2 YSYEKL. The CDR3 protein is CASSQKDILGTEAFF. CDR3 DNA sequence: TGCGCCAGCAGCCAAAAGGACATCTTGGGGACTGAAGCTTTCTTT.

CDR3 region: CASAFRGNNQPQHF. CDR3 bases: TGTGCCAGCGCCTTTAGGGGTAACAATCAGCCCCAGCATTTT. This chain uses TRBV6-5 with TRBJ1-5; D is perhaps TRBD1 (5 bases). The CDR3 extends over 14 amino acids. Germline loops: CDR1 MNHEY, CDR2 SVGAGI. V lost 8 bases and J 3 bases, leaving 14 bases between the germline ends.

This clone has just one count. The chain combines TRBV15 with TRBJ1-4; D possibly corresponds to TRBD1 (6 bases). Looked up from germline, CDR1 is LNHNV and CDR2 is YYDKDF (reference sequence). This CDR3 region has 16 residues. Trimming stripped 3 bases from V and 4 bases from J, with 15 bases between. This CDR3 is CATSSATGLSNEKLFF. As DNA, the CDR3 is TGTGCCACCAGCAGTGCAACAGGGCTAAGTAATGAAAAACTGTTTTTT.

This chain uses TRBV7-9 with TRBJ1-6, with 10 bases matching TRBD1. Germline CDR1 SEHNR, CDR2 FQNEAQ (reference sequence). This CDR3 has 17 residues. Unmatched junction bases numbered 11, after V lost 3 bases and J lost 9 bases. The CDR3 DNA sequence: TGTGCCAGCAGCTTCTCTGTCGCCGGGACAGGGGTTTCACCCCTCCACTTT. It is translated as CASSFSVAGTGVSPLHF. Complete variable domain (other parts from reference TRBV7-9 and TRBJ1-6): DTGVSQNPRHKITKRGQNVTFRCDPISEHNRLYWYRQTLGQGPEFLTYFQNEAQLEKSRLLSDRFSAERPKGSFSTLEIQRTEQGDSAMYLCASSFSVAGTGVSPLHFGNGTRLTVT.

The CDR3 DNA sequence: TGTGCCAGCTCACCTCTTACAGGGAGGGACTATGGCTACACCTTC. The encoded protein is CASSPLTGRDYGYTF. The rearrangement links TRBV18 to TRBJ1-2, with D tentatively TRBD1 (6 bases). The CDR3 spans 15 residues. From germline, CDR1 is KGHSH and CDR2 LQKENI. The ends were cut back, 3 bases at V and 3 bases at J, with 14 bases in the middle.

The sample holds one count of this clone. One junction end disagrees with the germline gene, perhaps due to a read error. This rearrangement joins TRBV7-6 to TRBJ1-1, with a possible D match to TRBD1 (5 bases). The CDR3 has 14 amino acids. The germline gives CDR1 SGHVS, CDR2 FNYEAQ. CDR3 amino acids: CTSSFAGMNTEAFF. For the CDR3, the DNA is TGTACCAGCAGCTTCGCAGGGATGAACACTGAAGCTTTCTTT.

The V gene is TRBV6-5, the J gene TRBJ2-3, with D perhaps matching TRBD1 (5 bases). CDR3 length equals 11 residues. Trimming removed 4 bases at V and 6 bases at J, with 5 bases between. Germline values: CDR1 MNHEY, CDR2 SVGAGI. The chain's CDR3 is CASSSGDTQYF. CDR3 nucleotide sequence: TGTGCCAGCAGTTCAGGGGATACGCAGTATTTT.

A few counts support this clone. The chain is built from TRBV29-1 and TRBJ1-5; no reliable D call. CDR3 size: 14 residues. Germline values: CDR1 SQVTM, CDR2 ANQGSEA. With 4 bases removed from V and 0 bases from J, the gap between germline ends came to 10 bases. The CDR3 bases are TGCAGCGTTGTAGGAGAAAATAGCAATCAGCCCCAGCATTTT. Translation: CSVVGENSNQPQHF.